These 16 T cell receptor beta chains share one sample of origin, sequenced in a study of regulatory T cells in long-lasting Graves disease. Time point indicated: newly diagnosed GD, antithyroid drugs for less than 3 months. Isolated PBMC RNA provided the starting material for the TCR library. To make TCR beta libraries, researchers used iRepertoire HTBI primers and Arm-PCR of CDR3 regions. TCRdb itself ran the multiplex PCR reads through MiXCR, one entry per CDR3 protein. The data show about 540,000 distinct CDR3 sequences, roughly 14% seen once. The sample also formed part of further work on T cells in Graves' hyperthyroidism and ophthalmopathy.

This material consisted of peripheral blood mononuclear cells (PBMCs), taken at new diagnosis, from a patient treated with antithyroid drugs. The receptors were gathered from a man aged 25-40 years with Graves disease.

This clonotype was seen a few times. The gene calls are TRBV7-9 and TRBJ2-5; 11 bases align to TRBD2. Germline V lookup: CDR1 SEHNR, CDR2 FQNEAQ (reference sequence). V dropped 3 bases and J dropped 6; count of bases not matched to a gene: 6. The CDR3 spans 15 residues. The CDR3 nucleotides are TGTGCCAGCAGCTTGACTAGCGGGACGATGAAGACCCAGTACTTC. It specifies CASSLTSGTMKTQYF.

This clonotype showed up just a few times. The gene calls are TRBV9 and TRBJ2-7, with 8 nucleotides matching TRBD1. This CDR3 has 15 amino acids. V shed 3 bases, J shed 3 bases, and the junction held 8 bases outside the gene matches. Germline loops: CDR1 SGDLS, CDR2 YYNGEE. The CDR3 DNA reads TGTGCCAGCAGCGCCGGGACAGGATTTTACTACGAGCAGTACTTC. Encoded protein: CASSAGTGFYYEQYF.

This clonotype was recorded a few times. This chain links TRBV4-1 with TRBJ2-3; D uncertain. Trimming pared 1 base from V and 4 bases from J, leaving 15 bases between. The CDR3 consists of 16 residues. Germline CDR1 MGHRA, CDR2 YSYEKL. CDR3 region: CASSQGVLQRPDTQYF. For the CDR3, the DNA is TGCGCCAGCAGCCAAGGAGTCCTACAAAGACCAGATACGCAGTATTTT.

This clonotype was seen many times. This chain joins TRBV6-1 and TRBJ2-3; D perhaps matches TRBD1 (7 bases). Germline V CDR1 and CDR2: MNHNS, SASEGT. The V end lost 6 bases, the J end lost 1 base, and 14 bases lay between the germline ends. The length of the CDR3 is 15 residues. CDR3 coding DNA: TGTGCCAGCAGCGGCGGGACAGCGGGCACAGATACGCAGTATTTT. The encoded protein is CASSGGTAGTDTQYF.

The V and J genes are TRBV25-1 and TRBJ2-3, with 7 bases that match TRBD2. V dropped 3 bases and J dropped 1; count of bases not matched to a gene: 4. Germline CDR1 and CDR2: MGHDK and SYGVNS. The CDR3 is 15 residues long. The CDR3 nucleotides are TGTGCCAGCAGTGAGCGGGGGAAGGGCACAGATACGCAGTATTTT. Translated, it gives CASSERGKGTDTQYF.

This clonotype appeared a few times. This chain uses TRBV4-1 with TRBJ2-1, with 8 nucleotides matching TRBD2. Germline loops: CDR1 MGHRA, CDR2 YSYEKL. The CDR3 contains 16 residues. The V gene end was trimmed by 2 bases and the J gene end by 9 bases; junction bases not matched to a gene: 12. The CDR3 DNA reads as TGCGCCAGCAGCCAAATACCGGGACTAGTAGGGGGTGAGCAGTTCTTC. It translates to CASSQIPGLVGGEQFF.

This clonotype has a count of ten or more. This chain connects TRBV27 to TRBJ2-5; D is uncertain. Trimming stripped 4 bases from V and 3 bases from J, with 9 bases between. The CDR3 runs to 13 residues. Germline V gene data show CDR1 as MNHEY and CDR2 as SMNVEV (reference sequence). The CDR3 reads CASSSIIKETQYF. The CDR3 DNA sequence: TGTGCCAGCAGTTCGATAATAAAAGAGACCCAGTACTTC.

This clonotype has at least ten counts. V gene TRBV27 combines with J gene TRBJ2-1; no clear D gene. CDR1 and CDR2 (germline): MNHEY, SMNVEV (reference sequence). Trimming removed 6 bases at V and 6 bases at J, with 12 bases between. The CDR3 has 13 amino acids. CDR3 bases: TGTGCCAGCAGCCCTCTAGTGGGCAATGAGCAGTTCTTC. Its protein product is CASSPLVGNEQFF.

This clonotype was seen many times. The genes are TRBV2 and TRBJ2-1, with D uncertain. V shed 7 bases and J shed 8 bases, with 12 bases lying between them. Germline lookup yields CDR1 SNHLY and CDR2 FYNNEI. The CDR3 runs 12 residues. This chain's CDR3 is CASIARMDEQFF. DNA of the CDR3: TGTGCCAGCATAGCCAGGATGGATGAGCAGTTCTTC.

CDR3: CASTTGLALENYGYTF. As DNA, the CDR3 is TGTGCCAGCACGACAGGCCTAGCCCTGGAGAACTATGGCTACACCTTC. This chain connects TRBV6-1 to TRBJ1-2, with D possibly matching TRBD1 (6 bases). The CDR3 totals 16 residues. Germline lookup yields CDR1 MNHNS and CDR2 SASEGT. V lost 7 bases to trimming and J lost 2 bases, with 20 bases between them.

The chain combines TRBV11-1 with TRBJ2-1, with TRBD2 matching 8 bases. Germline assignment: CDR1 SGHAT and CDR2 FQDESV (reference sequence). Unmatched junction bases numbered 20, after V lost 8 bases and J lost 8 bases. The CDR3 consists of 17 residues. The CDR3: CASSFVGGRSQLDEQFF. The CDR3 DNA is TGTGCCAGCTCCTTCGTCGGCGGGAGGTCCCAATTGGATGAGCAGTTCTTC.

In its sample, this clonotype was seen many times. This chain connects TRBV20-1 to TRBJ2-3, with 9 bases fitting TRBD2. Trimming at V came to 6 bases and at J to 4 bases, leaving 14 bases not matched to a gene. Germline assignment: CDR1 DFQATT and CDR2 SNEGSKA (reference sequence). This CDR3 spans 16 amino acids. As DNA, the CDR3 is TGCAGTGCCAGAAGGGGTAGCGGGAGTGTATCAGATACGCAGTATTTT. This codes for CSARRGSGSVSDTQYF.

This clonotype was found many times. The chain carries TRBV2 and TRBJ2-4; 8 bases line up with TRBD1. The CDR3 has 16 amino acids. Germline-derived CDR1 and CDR2 are SNHLY and FYNNEI. V lost 5 bases, J lost 0 bases, and 6 bases stayed unmatched. CDR3 sequence (DNA): TGTGCCAGCAGTCCTACAGGGGGATTAGCCAAAAACATTCAGTACTTC. Residues: CASSPTGGLAKNIQYF.

J is TRBJ2-3 and V is TRBV4-1; tentatively, D is TRBD2 (5 bases). Germline V gives CDR1 MGHRA, CDR2 YSYEKL. The CDR3 is 15 amino acids. Trimming left V 0 bases short and J 4 bases short, with 11 bases between. The CDR3 here is CASSQEAGIPDTQYF. As DNA, the CDR3 is TGCGCCAGCAGCCAAGAGGCCGGGATACCAGATACGCAGTATTTT.

This clonotype was detected many times. The chain couples TRBV11-3 to TRBJ2-1; the match to TRBD2 covers 8 bases. Unmatched junction bases numbered 6, after V lost 5 bases and J lost 3 bases. This CDR3 region has 15 residues. Germline CDR1 SGHNT, CDR2 YENEEA. CDR3 region: CASSPRAGVYNEQFF. The CDR3 DNA sequence: TGTGCCAGCAGCCCACGAGCGGGAGTCTACAATGAGCAGTTCTTC.

V is TRBV24-1 and J is TRBJ1-2, with D maybe TRBD1 (6 bases). V shed 2 bases and J shed 4 bases, with 16 bases lying between them. The CDR3 loop spans 16 amino acids. CDR1 and CDR2 (germline): KGHDR, SFDVKD. CDR3 DNA sequence: TGTGCCACCAGTGATTCCCCAGGGGAAGGGAGCTATGGCTACACCTTC. It encodes CATSDSPGEGSYGYTF.